This T cell receptor (beta chain) came from a study of blood T cells in healthy people across ages (dated by TCRdb to the mid-2010s). As for the study more broadly: In model experiments, template switching captured about one uniquely barcoded TCR beta cDNA molecule for every two T cells. Age-related changes in TCR beta repertoire diversity were measured in the study by deep sequencing normalized with unique cDNA molecular identifiers. For two donors (one aged 18 to 30 and one aged 80 or older), the study analyzed two additional independent replicas of 1 million unique cDNA reads from the same blood draw. Four age groups were formed from the donors: young (average approximately 17 years), middle-aged (approximately 42), aged (approximately 60) and long-lived (around 80). To avoid experimental bias, donors of different ages were distributed randomly across sequencing lanes. Paper-wide results and their limitations: Conclusive comparison of naive and antigen-experienced compartments was prevented by the profiling of bulk unsorted PBMCs. Estimates of total diversity from one million sequenced T cells were regarded as lower bounds and underestimates. The percentage of naive T cells measured by flow cytometry correlated strongly with observed TCR beta diversity. The CMV infection status of donors was not known, potentially confounding age-related changes in expanded clonotypes. Compared with the aged group, more naive CD4+ T cells, fewer expanded clones and increased TCR diversity were shown by the long-lived group, suggesting age selection. As age increased, observed TCR beta diversity per million T cells dropped in a roughly linear way, and a significant reduction was already evident by age 40.

As for this clonotype: Its specific antigen is unknown. At one of its ends the junction is not consistent with the germline gene, which may arise from a read error.

Library prep was done by 5' RACE. For sequencing, an Illumina HiSeq 2500 was employed. The second PCR ran for roughly 7 to 12 cycles and used a J-beta primer mix along with a sample-barcoded 5' primer. Each TCR beta cDNA molecule received a unique molecular identifier from a template-switch 5' adaptor carrying 12 random nucleotides. At least 3 million CDR3-containing paired-end reads were obtained from each sample. First-strand cDNA synthesis was performed from all RNA using the Mint cDNA synthesis kit, with priming by a TRBC-specific oligonucleotide. After uracil-DNA glycosylase treatment, a first 18-cycle PCR used universal primers M1SS and BC2_uni_R on all cDNA. As for the original processing: Normalization of each sample was performed by random selection of 1 million high-quality reads, each carrying a distinct molecular identifier. Reads with shared molecular identifiers were discarded instead of being binned into consensus sequences. CDR3 identification, clonotype clustering and error correction used MiTCR with a Q25 quality threshold and the strictest error-elimination algorithm. A nonparametric unseen species model with Euler transformation was used to estimate a lower bound on total TCR beta diversity. Using fastp at Q25 and MiXCR, TCRdb reprocessed the public reads and kept productive beta chains. Identical CDR3 proteins give one entry, which carries the most common genes and DNA. These V and J calls derive from TCRdb rather than the authors' analysis. A total of some 1.1 million distinct CDR3 sequences appear in this sample, about two fifths of them only once. The ten largest clonotypes hold 10% to 15% of the sample.

CDR1 and CDR2, looked up from the germline V gene, are LGHNA and YSLEER. Reading from cysteine to phenylalanine, the CDR3 counts 15 amino acids. The read is trimmed to its CDR3 DNA, 45 bases read in frame from base 1. Systemically healthy Caucasian individuals from Russia, 39 in total and aged about 6 to 90 years, were included as donors. Approximately 10 milliliters of peripheral blood were collected from each donor into EDTA-treated Vacutainer tubes. Ficoll-Paque density-gradient centrifugation was used to isolate PBMCs, with at least 7 million obtained per sample. Total RNA, at least 5.5 micrograms per sample, was extracted from PBMCs with Trizol reagent. For every donor, flow cytometry on a PBMC aliquot measured the percentage of naive CD45RAhigh/CD27high T cells.

Sequenced sample: blood. This chain is built from TRBV4-3 and TRBJ1-4; TRBD1 lines up with 8 middle nucleotides. The sequence came from a young man in good health. This receptor carries the CDR3 CASSHGTGSNEELFF. Read as DNA, the sequence is TGCGCCAGCAGCCACGGGACAGGCTCTAATGAAGAACTGTTTTTT.